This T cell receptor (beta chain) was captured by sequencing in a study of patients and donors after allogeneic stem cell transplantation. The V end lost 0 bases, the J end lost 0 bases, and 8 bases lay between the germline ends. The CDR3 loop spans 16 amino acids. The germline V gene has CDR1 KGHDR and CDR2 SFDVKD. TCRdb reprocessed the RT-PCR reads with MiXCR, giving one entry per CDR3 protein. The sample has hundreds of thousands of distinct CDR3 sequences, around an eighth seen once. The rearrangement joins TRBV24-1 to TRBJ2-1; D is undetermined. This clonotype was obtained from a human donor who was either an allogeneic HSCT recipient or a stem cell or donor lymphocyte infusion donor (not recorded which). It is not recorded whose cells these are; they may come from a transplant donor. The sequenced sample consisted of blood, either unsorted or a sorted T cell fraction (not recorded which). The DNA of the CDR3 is TGTGCCACCAGTGATTTGCAGAGTTCCTCCTACAATGAGCAGTTCTTC. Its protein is CATSDLQSSSYNEQFF.